Following are 2 T cell receptor beta chains from one sample sequenced in a study of T cells in localized non-small cell lung cancer. Profiled with immunoSEQ multiplex PCR; TCRdb holds only in-frame clones, not every one. Of tens of thousands of clones detected, about 85% appear once; the ten largest clones hold just under 20%. This material consisted of peripheral blood, taken before any cancer treatment. These receptors were taken from a female donor older than 55 with stage II squamous cell lung carcinoma.

This sequence joins TRBV29-1 and TRBJ2-7; tentatively, D is TRBD1 (6 bases). With 5 bases removed from V and 1 base from J, the gap between germline ends came to 12 bases. CDR3 length: 13 residues. CDR1 is SQVTM, CDR2 ANQGSEA, per germline. The CDR3 sequence is CSVSQGRSYEQYF. As DNA, the CDR3 is TGCAGCGTTTCACAGGGCCGTTCCTACGAGCAGTACTTC.

This clone was counted only a few times. The chain has TRBV9 and TRBJ2-7; D is unresolved. The V end lost 4 bases, the J end lost 3 bases, and 11 bases lay between the germline ends. This CDR3 has 13 amino acids. The V gene's germline CDR1 is SGDLS and CDR2 YYNGEE. The CDR3 region has the DNA TGTGCCAGCAGCCCAGACACCCACTACGAGCAGTACTTC. Its protein product is CASSPDTHYEQYF.